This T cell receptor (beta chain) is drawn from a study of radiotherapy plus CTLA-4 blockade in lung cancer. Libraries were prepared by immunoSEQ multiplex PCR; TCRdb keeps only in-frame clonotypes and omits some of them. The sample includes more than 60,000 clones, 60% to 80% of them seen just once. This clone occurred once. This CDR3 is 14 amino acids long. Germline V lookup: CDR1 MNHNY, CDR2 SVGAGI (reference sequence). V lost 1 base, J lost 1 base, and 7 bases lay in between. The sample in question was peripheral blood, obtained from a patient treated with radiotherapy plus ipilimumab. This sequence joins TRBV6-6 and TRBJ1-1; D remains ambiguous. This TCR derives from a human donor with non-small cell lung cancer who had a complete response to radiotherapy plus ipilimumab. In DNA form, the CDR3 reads TGTGCCAGCAGTTACTTTACAGAGAACACTGAAGCTTTCTTT. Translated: CASSYFTENTEAFF.